The T cell receptor beta chain described here comes from a study of T cell repertoires in cytomegalovirus infection. Using its own MiXCR run on the reads, TCRdb lists one record per CDR3 protein. The table has roughly 630,000 distinct CDR3 sequences, about 24% seen once. Germline V gives CDR1 MNHNY, CDR2 SVGAGI (reference sequence). The CDR3 is 14 amino acids. The clonotype originates from a human donor in good health (CMV status not recorded). Some clones in this sample may be carry-over from other donors' samples. Sequencing was performed on CD8+ T cells from PBMCs. This chain links TRBV6-6 with TRBJ2-7; D gene uncertain. The CDR3 sequence is CTSSNGYRGYEQYV. CDR3 DNA sequence: TGTACCAGCAGCAACGGATACAGAGGTTACGAGCAGTACGTC.